This record covers a single T cell receptor beta chain. Its matching antigen is unknown. These data come from a study of OX40 agonist ivuxolimab in advanced cancers. The wider study: Partial responses, seen in three patients, involved one hepatocellular carcinoma and two cutaneous melanomas. Whole-study results and caveats: Expanded peripheral T cells had an undetermined antigen specificity. There was clonal expansion of CD4+ and CD8+ blood T cells by week 6 at 0.1 to 3.0 mg/kg.

The table came from immunoSEQ multiplex PCR; TCRdb's copy has only in-frame clones and leaves some out. The top ten clones hold approximately 7.3% of a sample with around 38,000 clones, 65% to 90% of them seen once. Material: CD4+ or CD8+ T cells sorted from blood, obtained in a trial of the OX40 agonist ivuxolimab. This sequence was found in an adult with an advanced solid tumor such as melanoma, head and neck, liver or kidney cancer.

CDR3 nucleotides: TGTGCCACCCCGCCGCATGGGGACAGGGGAACAGATACGCAGTATTTT. Translated, it gives CATPPHGDRGTDTQYF. V and J are TRBV19 and TRBJ2-3; 10 bases fit TRBD1. Losses at the gene ends were 10 bases for V and 3 bases for J; bases not matched to a gene: 13. Germline V lookup: CDR1 LNHDA, CDR2 SQIVND (reference sequence). This CDR3 comprises 16 residues.